The T cell receptor beta chain described here comes from a study of blood T cell repertoires in COVID-19. Study-level background: Samples came from the United States, Italy and Spain, spanning acute and convalescent COVID-19.

This clone showed up just once. There are 16 residues in the CDR3. Patients at the Seattle site were enrolled during active infection and followed longitudinally. Repertoires were generated with immunoSEQ multiplex PCR, while TCRdb's copy carries only in-frame clones and drops some. The table has 100,000 to 150,000 clones, more than 75% seen once; the top ten hold about 4.5%. This receptor was obtained from a man in his 60s with COVID-19, enrolled during active disease. Sequenced input: peripheral blood. The chain links TRBV21-1 to TRBJ2-1; the DNA was not used to check the table's D call, TRBD2. TRBV21-1 is a pseudogene. CDR3 protein: CASSSRDSLPYNEQFF. The CDR3 bases are TGTGCCAGCAGCTCCCGGGACTCACTCCCGTACAATGAGCAGTTCTTC.